This entry features one T cell receptor beta chain sequence. Its antigen is as yet unknown. This entry is derived from a study of shared clonotypes between healthy human individuals. Study as a whole: Used for every donor were three CD4 naive, three CD4 memory, two CD8 naive and one CD8 memory plate.

Broader study findings: Non-shared clonotypes had lower generation probabilities than those shared by all four donors. Naive subsets tended to show greater estimated richness than memory subsets.

This CDR3 contains 12 residues. Germline V gene lookup returns CDR1 MDHEN and CDR2 SYDVKM. Trimming shortened V by 5 bases and J by 4 bases, and 9 bases separated the two germline ends. Researchers reported that CD8 memory united CD45RO+ cells with CCR7-negative CD45RA+ TemRA cells. Produced via immunoSEQ multiplex PCR; TCRdb's table is partial and in-frame only. Of roughly 720,000 clones in the sample, 80% to 95% were seen once. The sequence was collected from a man younger than 35 in good health. Some clones in this sample may be carry-over from other donors' samples. The sequencing input was memory CD8+ T cells from PBMCs. Subset given: CD45RO+ cells pooled with CCR7-negative TemRA cells. The chain recombines TRBV28 with TRBJ2-7, with D perhaps matching TRBD1 (6 bases). In DNA, the CDR3 is TGTGCCAGCAGTCATAGGGGGTACGAGCAGTACTTC. It yields the protein CASSHRGYEQYF.